This T cell receptor beta chain was profiled in a study of blood T cell repertoires in COVID-19. About the study: Collection of acute and convalescent COVID-19 samples took place in the United States, Italy and Spain.

The CDR3 is 12 amino acids. From germline, CDR1 is SNHLY and CDR2 FYNNEI. J lost 6 bases, V lost 4 bases, and 0 bases had no gene match. Method: immunoSEQ multiplex PCR; TCRdb's copy keeps in-frame clones and lacks some. The sample has roughly 140,000 clones, 70% to 90% seen once. This sequence originates from a woman aged 30 to 39 with acute COVID-19. The gene calls are TRBV2 and TRBJ1-2, with 9 bases matching TRBD1. The sample was PBMCs or T cells enriched from blood (not recorded which). The CDR3: CASSGDRDGYTF. In nucleotides, the CDR3 is TGTGCCAGCAGTGGGGACAGGGATGGCTACACCTTC.